This T cell receptor beta chain is from a study of T cells in Graves' hyperthyroidism and ophthalmopathy. Study-level results: Among thyroid clonotypes expanded above 0.001, most also appeared in blood.

Germline values: CDR1 KGHDR, CDR2 SFDVKD. This CDR3 comprises 16 residues. V trimming: 4 bases; J trimming: 3 bases; junction bases outside the gene matches: 7. TCR beta CDR3 sequences were amplified from RNA transcripts. Primed by the HTBI set, a first-round RT-PCR was run on the TCR CDR3. MiXCR, run by TCRdb on the multiplex PCR reads, gives a single entry per CDR3 protein. The sample lists 620,000 or so distinct CDR3 sequences; approximately 15% were seen once. For this clonotype: Its antigen is as yet unknown.

Patients with uncontrolled infections, other autoimmune diseases, pregnancy or lactation were excluded. The rearrangement uses TRBV24-1 and TRBJ2-1, with 8 nucleotides matching TRBD1. The receptor was isolated from a woman aged 45-59 years with Graves' ophthalmopathy. The sequenced sample was blood. The CDR3 here is CATSEHRGDLYNEQFF. The DNA for the CDR3 is TGTGCCACCAGTGAACACAGGGGGGACCTCTACAATGAGCAGTTCTTC.